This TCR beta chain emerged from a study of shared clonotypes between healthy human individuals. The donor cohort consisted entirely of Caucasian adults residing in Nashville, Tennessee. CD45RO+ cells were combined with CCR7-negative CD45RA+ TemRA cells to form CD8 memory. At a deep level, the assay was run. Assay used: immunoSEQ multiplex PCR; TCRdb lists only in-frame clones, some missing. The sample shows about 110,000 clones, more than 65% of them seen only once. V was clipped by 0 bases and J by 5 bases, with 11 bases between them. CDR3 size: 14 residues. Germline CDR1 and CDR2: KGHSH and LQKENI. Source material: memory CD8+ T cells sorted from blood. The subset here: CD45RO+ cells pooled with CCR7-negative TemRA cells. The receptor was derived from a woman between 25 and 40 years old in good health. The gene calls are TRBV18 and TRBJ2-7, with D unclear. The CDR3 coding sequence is TGTGCCAGCTCACCACCGCAACCTGCCGACGAGCAGTACTTC. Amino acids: CASSPPQPADEQYF.